Listed below are T cell receptor beta chains from one sample, sequenced in a study of cytomegalovirus exposure and HLA in healthy donors. Method: immunoSEQ multiplex PCR; TCRdb's copy keeps in-frame clones and lacks some. This table holds 100,000 to 150,000 clones, about 91% found once. Material: PBMCs. The receptors were gathered from a young woman in good health and CMV-seronegative. The CDR3 runs from the conserved cysteine through the conserved F or W. A D gene is named only where the DNA matches it firmly. Some rows have no size entry. The others give once, few or many, or a class for an expanded clone.

DNA,CDR3,J,size,D,V
TGTGCCAGCAGCTTAAGTTACCGGGAGACCCAGTACTTC,CASSLSYRETQYF,TRBJ2-5,-,-,TRBV7-3
TGTGCCATCAGTGAAAACACGGAGCAGTTCTTC,CAISENTEQFF,TRBJ2-1,-,-,TRBV10-3
TGTGCCAGCCGCTCGGGGGGGAGGACCGGGGAGCTGTTTTTT,CASRSGGRTGELFF,TRBJ2-2,-,TRBD2,TRBV27
TGTGCCAGCAGCCGCCTCGGGAGTGGCGGGGGCAGAACCGGGGAGCTGTTTTTT,CASSRLGSGGGRTGELFF,TRBJ2-2,-,-,TRBV5-4
TGTGCCAGCAGCTACGCGGGGGAGGGCACTGAAGCTTTCTTT,CASSYAGEGTEAFF,TRBJ1-1,-,-,TRBV7-2
TGTGCCACCTCGACGGGCTATGGCTACACCTTC,CATSTGYGYTF,TRBJ1-2,few,-,TRBV27
TGTGCCAGCGGTCTCTCTAGCATCAATGAGCAGTTCTTC,CASGLSSINEQFF,TRBJ2-1,-,-,TRBV28
TGTGCCAGCAGCGCAGGGGTCAGGGAGCCTGGCACTGAAGCTTTCTTT,CASSAGVREPGTEAFF,TRBJ1-1,once,-,TRBV9
TGTGCCAGCAGCCGTACTAGCGGGGGCACAGATACGCAGTATTTT,CASSRTSGGTDTQYF,TRBJ2-3,many,TRBD2,TRBV6-4
TGTGCCAGCAGATACGGATCCGGGTCTGAAGCTTTCTTT,CASRYGSGSEAFF,TRBJ1-1,-,-,TRBV6-5
TGTGCCAGCAGCCACCGGGACAGGGGGAACTATGGCTACACCTTC,CASSHRDRGNYGYTF,TRBJ1-2,-,TRBD1,TRBV14
TGTGCCATCAGTGAGACGGGACTCCTACTCAGCACAGATACGCAGTATTTT,CAISETGLLLSTDTQYF,TRBJ2-3,-,-,TRBV10-3